Presented here are 6 T cell receptor beta chains from one specimen sequenced in a study of blood T cell repertoires in COVID-19. Profiling relied on immunoSEQ multiplex PCR, and the TCRdb table lists in-frame clones only, not all of them. This table holds 300,000 to 350,000 clones, approximately 91% found once. Sequencing used PBMCs or T cells enriched from blood (not recorded which). These receptors were obtained from a woman in her 30s who had been exposed to COVID-19.

The V and J genes are TRBV5-1 and TRBJ2-7; TRBD2 matches at 13 bases. J lost 4 bases, V lost 7 bases, and 8 bases had no gene match. The CDR3 consists of 15 residues. Per germline, CDR1 SGHRS and CDR2 YFSETQ. The CDR3 bases are TGCGCCAGCTTTGACACGACTAGCGGGGGGTACGAGCAGTACTTC. Its protein is CASFDTTSGGYEQYF.

The chain combines TRBV24-1 with TRBJ2-5; D is possibly TRBD2 (6 bases). Trimming removed 0 bases at V and 3 bases at J, with 25 bases between. The germline V gene encodes CDR1 KGHDR and CDR2 SFDVKD. This CDR3 comprises 20 residues. In DNA form, the CDR3 reads TGTGCCACCAGTGATTTGCGCGGGGCTGTGGGGCGGGGCGTAAAAGAGACCCAGTACTTC. Translating it yields CATSDLRGAVGRGVKETQYF.

The chain uses TRBV5-6 and TRBJ2-5, with 14 bases aligning to TRBD2. The CDR3 totals 16 residues. Germline CDR1 SGHDT, CDR2 YYEEEE. With 4 bases clipped from V and 6 bases from J, the junction kept 8 bases outside the gene matches. The CDR3 DNA sequence: TGTGCCAGCAGCCCCCTGACTAGCGGGGGGGGGAAGACCCAGTACTTC. It is translated as CASSPLTSGGGKTQYF.

The chain employs TRBV2 and TRBJ2-5; 7 bases fit TRBD1. The V segment lost 7 bases and the J segment 2 bases; nucleotides outside the gene matches: 4. Germline V gives CDR1 SNHLY, CDR2 FYNNEI. The CDR3 contains 13 residues. As DNA, the CDR3 is TGTGCCAGCACCAGGGACAGACAAGAGACCCAGTACTTC. It specifies CASTRDRQETQYF.

The J gene is TRBJ2-7, the V gene TRBV5-1; 9 bases agree with TRBD1. This CDR3 is built from 15 residues. The germline CDR1 and CDR2 sequences are SGHRS and YFSETQ. V lost 4 bases, J lost 1 base, and 6 bases stayed unmatched. The CDR3 loop is CASSRIGTGSYEQYF. In DNA form, the CDR3 reads TGCGCCAGCAGCCGGATCGGGACAGGGTCCTACGAGCAGTACTTC. Using reference TRBV5-1 and TRBJ2-7 for the parts outside the CDR3, the full variable domain is KAGVTQTPRYLIKTRGQQVTLSCSPISGHRSVSWYQQTPGQGLQFLFEYFSETQRNKGNFPGRFSGRQFSNSRSEMNVSTLELGDSALYLCASSRIGTGSYEQYFGPGTRLTVT.

The chain carries TRBV7-2 and TRBJ1-2, with 8 bases matching TRBD1. CDR1 is SGHTA, CDR2 FQGNSA, per germline. CDR3 length: 14 residues. J gave up 6 bases and V 6 bases, and 9 bases lay outside the gene matches. The CDR3 protein is CASSFSGQGNGYTF. As DNA, the CDR3 is TGTGCCAGCAGTTTTTCCGGACAGGGAAATGGCTACACCTTC.